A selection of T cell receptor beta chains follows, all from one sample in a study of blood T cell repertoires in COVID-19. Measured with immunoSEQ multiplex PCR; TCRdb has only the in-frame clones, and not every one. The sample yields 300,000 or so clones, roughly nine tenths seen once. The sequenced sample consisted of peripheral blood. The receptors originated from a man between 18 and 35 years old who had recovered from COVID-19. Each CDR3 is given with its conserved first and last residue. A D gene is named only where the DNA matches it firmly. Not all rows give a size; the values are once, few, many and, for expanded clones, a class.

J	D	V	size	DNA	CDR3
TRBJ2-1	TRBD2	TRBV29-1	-	TGCAGCTTAAAACCAGCGGGAGGGACCTACAATGAGCAGTTCTTC	CSLKPAGGTYNEQFF
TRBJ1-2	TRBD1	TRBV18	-	TGTGCCAGCTCAGACGCGGGACAGGGGGACTATGGCTACACCTTC	CASSDAGQGDYGYTF
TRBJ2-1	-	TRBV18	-	TGTGCCAGCTCACCACTGTCCGGGTCGGATGAGCAGTTCTTC	CASSPLSGSDEQFF
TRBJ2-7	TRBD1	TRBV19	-	TGTGCCAGTAGTATAGGACAGGGCTACGAGCAGTACTTC	CASSIGQGYEQYF
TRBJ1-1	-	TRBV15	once	TGTGCCACCAGCAGAGATCGGGTAAACACTGAAGCTTTCTTT	CATSRDRVNTEAFF
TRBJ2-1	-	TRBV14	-	TGTGCCAGCAGCCAATCAGGATCCCTTGAGCAGTTCTTC	CASSQSGSLEQFF
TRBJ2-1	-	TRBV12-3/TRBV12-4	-	TGTGCCAGCAGTTTGGGAGAACACAATGAGCAGTTCTTC	CASSLGEHNEQFF
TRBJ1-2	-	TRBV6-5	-	TGTGCCAGCACCACCTCCCAGGGGTACTCATATGGCTACACCTTC	CASTTSQGYSYGYTF
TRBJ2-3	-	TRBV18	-	TGTGCCAGCTCACCAGGGAAGGGGTCCACAGATACGCAGTATTTT	CASSPGKGSTDTQYF
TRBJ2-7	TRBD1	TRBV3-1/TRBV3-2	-	TGTGCCAGCAGCCCGGGACAGGGAAAGCAGTACTTC	CASSPGQGKQYF
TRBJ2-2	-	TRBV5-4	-	TGTGCCAGCAGCCCCGGGGGGCGGGGTAACACCGGGGAGCTGTTTTTT	CASSPGGRGNTGELFF
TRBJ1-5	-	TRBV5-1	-	TGCGCCAGCAGCTTGGGACCGGGAGGCAATCAGCCCCAGCATTTT	CASSLGPGGNQPQHF
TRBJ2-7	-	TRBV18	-	TGTGCCAGCTCCCCAAGGGGGACGGACTCCTACGAGCAGTACTTC	CASSPRGTDSYEQYF
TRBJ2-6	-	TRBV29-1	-	TGCAGCGCCGGGGGTCCCAGCTCTGGGGCCAACGTCCTGACTTTC	CSAGGPSSGANVLTF
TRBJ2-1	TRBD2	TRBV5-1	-	TGCGCCAGCAGCTTGGTCCCACGCGGCGGGGGGGCTAGAAATGAGCAGTTCTTC	CASSLVPRGGGARNEQFF
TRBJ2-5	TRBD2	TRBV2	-	TGTGCCAGGTTCGGGGGGGATCGGGAGACCCAGTACTTC	CARFGGDRETQYF
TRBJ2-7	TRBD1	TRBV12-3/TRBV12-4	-	TGTGCCTGCTCCGGGACAGGTTCCTACGAGCAGTACTTC	CACSGTGSYEQYF
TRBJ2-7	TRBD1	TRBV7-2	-	TGTGCCAGCAGCTTTGGACAGGGGTACTACGAGCAGTACTTC	CASSFGQGYYEQYF
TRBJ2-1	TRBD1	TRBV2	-	TGTGCCAGCGCGGACAGGATGATGTTCTTC	CASADRMMFF
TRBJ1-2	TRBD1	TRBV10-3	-	TGTGCCATCAGTGATGGACAGGGGGGCGCCTATGGCTACACCTTC	CAISDGQGGAYGYTF
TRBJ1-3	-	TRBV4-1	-	TGCGCCAGCAGCCAAGATTACAGCGGTCTCTCTGGAAACACCATATATTTT	CASSQDYSGLSGNTIYF
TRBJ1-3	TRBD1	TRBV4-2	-	TGTGCCAGCAGCCAAGAGGCCACAGGGGGGTCTGGAAACACCATATATTTT	CASSQEATGGSGNTIYF
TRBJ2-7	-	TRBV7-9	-	TGTGCCAGCAGCATCCAGTTGGGGGGGCTCTACGAGCAGTACTTC	CASSIQLGGLYEQYF
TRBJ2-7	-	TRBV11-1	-	TGTGCCAGCAGCCTCGGGACTGCGAGCTCCTACGAGCAGTACTTC	CASSLGTASSYEQYF
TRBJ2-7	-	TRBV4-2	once	TGTGCCAGCAGCCAGCAGGGGACCTACGAGCAGTACTTC	CASSQQGTYEQYF
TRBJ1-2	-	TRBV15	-	TGTGCCACCAGCAGAGCTTCCGATGGCTACACCTTC	CATSRASDGYTF
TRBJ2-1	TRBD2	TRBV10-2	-	TGCGCCAGCACCCCCCCAACCCCGGCTAGCGGGAGGGCCATCAATGAGCAGTTCTTC	CASTPPTPASGRAINEQFF
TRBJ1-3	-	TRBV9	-	TGTGCCAGCAGCGCAGGGGCGCCTGGAAACACCATATATTTT	CASSAGAPGNTIYF
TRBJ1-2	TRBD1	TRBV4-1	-	TGCGCCAGCAGCCAAGATCTGGCAGGGGGCCTCGACTATGGCTACACCTTC	CASSQDLAGGLDYGYTF
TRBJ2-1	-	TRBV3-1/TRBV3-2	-	TGTGCCAGCAGCCAAGAGGGGGCCAAAAACAATGAGCAGTTCTTC	CASSQEGAKNNEQFF
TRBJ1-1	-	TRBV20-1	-	TGCAGTGCTAACAGGGCCGGTGAAGCTTTCTTT	CSANRAGEAFF
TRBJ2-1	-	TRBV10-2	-	TGCGCCAGCAGTGTAGCCGCCTACAATGAGCAGTTCTTC	CASSVAAYNEQFF
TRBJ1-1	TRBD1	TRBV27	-	TGTGCCAGCAGTGCCCGACAGGGCTCAGGCACTGAAGCTTTCTTT	CASSARQGSGTEAFF
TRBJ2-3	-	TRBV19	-	TGTGCCAGTAGTCCCCTCTTGGCGGGCTTAGATACGCAGTATTTT	CASSPLLAGLDTQYF
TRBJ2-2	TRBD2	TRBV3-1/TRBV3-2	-	TGTGCCAGCAGCCCCCTTCCGAGCGGGAGATCGGCCGGGGAGCTGTTTTTT	CASSPLPSGRSAGELFF
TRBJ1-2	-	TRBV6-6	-	TGTGCCAGCAGTTCCCGGACAGCGAACTACTATGGCTACACCTTC	CASSSRTANYYGYTF
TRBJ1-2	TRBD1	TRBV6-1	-	TGTGCCAGCAGTGAAAACCACAGGGGGCGCGGGGGCTACACCTTC	CASSENHRGRGGYTF
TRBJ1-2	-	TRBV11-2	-	TGTGCCAGCAGCTTAGGTCCACAGGGTTATGGCTACACCTTC	CASSLGPQGYGYTF
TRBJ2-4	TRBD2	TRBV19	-	TGTGCCAGTAGCATTAGCGGGAGCGGGGCCAAAAACATTCAGTACTTC	CASSISGSGAKNIQYF
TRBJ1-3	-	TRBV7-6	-	TGTGCCAGCAGCGACGGGCAGGGATCTGGAAACACCATATATTTT	CASSDGQGSGNTIYF
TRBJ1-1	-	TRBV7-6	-	TGTGCCAGCAGCTTACGGGGGTTTCCTGAAGCTTTCTTT	CASSLRGFPEAFF
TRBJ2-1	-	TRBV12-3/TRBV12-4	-	TGTGCCAGCAGTTTAGGACTCCCGAATGAGCAGTTCTTC	CASSLGLPNEQFF
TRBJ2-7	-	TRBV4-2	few	TGTGCCAGCAAGGAGGCGGCCCAGAACGGCGAGCAGTACTTC	CASKEAAQNGEQYF
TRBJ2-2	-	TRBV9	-	TGTGCCAGCAGCGTAGAGGGGGCGAACACCGGGGAGCTGTTTTTT	CASSVEGANTGELFF
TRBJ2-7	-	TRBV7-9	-	TGTGCCAGCAGCTTATCTAACAGGATTTATCACTACGAGCAGTACTTC	CASSLSNRIYHYEQYF
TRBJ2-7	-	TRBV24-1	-	TGTGCCACCAGTCCCGGCGCAGGGGCCTACGAGCAGTACTTC	CATSPGAGAYEQYF
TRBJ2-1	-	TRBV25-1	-	TGTGCCAGCAGTGAATATAAGGTCGCGGTTCATCGCGGCAATGAGCAGTTCTTC	CASSEYKVAVHRGNEQFF
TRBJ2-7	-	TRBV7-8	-	TGTGCCAGCAGTTATAAAAGGGACACCTTCGAGGAGCAGTACTTC	CASSYKRDTFEEQYF
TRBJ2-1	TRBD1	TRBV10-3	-	TGTGCCATCAGCCCCTCAAACCGGGACAGCTCCTACAATGAGCAGTTCTTC	CAISPSNRDSSYNEQFF
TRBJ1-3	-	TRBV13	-	TGTGCCAGCAGCCTCCGACAGGCCTCTGGAAACACCATATATTTT	CASSLRQASGNTIYF
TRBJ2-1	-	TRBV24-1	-	TGTGCCACCAGTGATTTGACCAGCGGGGAGCAGTTCTTC	CATSDLTSGEQFF
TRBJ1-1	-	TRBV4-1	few	TGCGCCAGCAGCCAAGTTAGGGGGTCGACAACTGAAGCTTTCTTT	CASSQVRGSTTEAFF
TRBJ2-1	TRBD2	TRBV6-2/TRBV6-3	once	TGTGCCAGCAGCAATACGGGACTAGCGGGGGGGTTGAGCTCCTACAATGAGCAGTTCTTC	CASSNTGLAGGLSSYNEQFF
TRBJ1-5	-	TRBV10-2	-	TGCGCCAGCAGCGAACAGGGCGTCGGTCAGCCCCAGCATTTT	CASSEQGVGQPQHF
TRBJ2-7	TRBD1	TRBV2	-	TGTGCCAGCAGGGGGACAGGGGGCGACGAGCAGTACTTC	CASRGTGGDEQYF